These 27 T cell receptor beta chains were all obtained from the same sample, sequenced in a study of cytomegalovirus exposure and HLA in healthy donors. The PCR had 60 Vbeta and 13 Jbeta primers. Sequenced by immunoSEQ multiplex PCR; TCRdb stores in-frame clones only, minus some. Here the sample spans about 140,000 clones, about 82% being singletons. Sequenced sample: PBMCs. The receptors come from a young man in good health and CMV-seronegative.

The chain couples TRBV5-5 to TRBJ2-7; 9 nucleotides agree with TRBD2. The CDR3 sequence is 15 residues long. V was clipped by 0 bases and J by 2 bases; unmatched bases: 3. The V gene's germline CDR1 is SGHKS and CDR2 YYEKEE (reference sequence). The CDR3 reads CASSLGSGRPYEQYF. The CDR3 DNA reads TGTGCCAGCAGCTTGGGAAGCGGGAGGCCCTACGAGCAGTACTTC. Full variable domain (outside the CDR3, taken from reference TRBV5-5 and TRBJ2-7): DAGVTQSPTHLIKTRGQQVTLRCSPISGHKSVSWYQQVLGQGPQFIFQYYEKEERGRGNFPDRFSARQFPNYSSELNVNALLLGDSALYLCASSLGSGRPYEQYFGPGTRLTVT.

The chain uses TRBV14 and TRBJ2-2; D gene unclear. Germline CDR1 SGHDN, CDR2 FVKESK. V was trimmed by 0 bases and J by 6 bases, leaving 8 bases between them. CDR3 length: 14 amino acids. The DNA of the CDR3 is TGTGCCAGCAGCCAAGATCGGCTAGCCGGGGAGCTGTTTTTT. Residues: CASSQDRLAGELFF. Filled out from reference TRBV14 and TRBJ2-2, the complete variable domain reads EAGVTQFPSHSVIEKGQTVTLRCDPISGHDNLYWYRRVMGKEIKFLLHFVKESKQDESGMPNNRFLAERTGGTYSTLKVQPAELEDSGVYFCASSQDRLAGELFFGEGSRLTVL.

The chain employs TRBV2 and TRBJ2-4; 7 positions match TRBD2. Germline CDR1 SNHLY, CDR2 FYNNEI. Trimming removed 3 bases from V and 3 bases from J; junction bases left unmatched: 11. The CDR3 totals 17 residues. Here the CDR3 DNA reads TGTGCCAGCAGTGAGTTCTACGGGGGGTTGGACAAAAACATTCAGTACTTC. Protein sequence: CASSEFYGGLDKNIQYF.

This chain joins TRBV4-1 and TRBJ1-5; 7 bases fit TRBD1. The V gene end was trimmed by 0 bases and the J gene end by 2 bases; junction bases not matched to a gene: 7. Germline loops: CDR1 MGHRA, CDR2 YSYEKL. The CDR3 is 17 amino acids. The CDR3 protein is CASSQEAGGWGNQPQHF. For the CDR3, the DNA is TGCGCCAGCAGCCAAGAAGCAGGGGGTTGGGGCAATCAGCCCCAGCATTTT.

The chain is built from TRBV7-9 and TRBJ1-2; D is possibly TRBD1 (6 bases). Trimming removed 4 bases at V and 4 bases at J, with 10 bases between. The germline CDR1 and CDR2 sequences are SEHNR and FQNEAQ (reference sequence). The CDR3 is 13 residues long. The CDR3 DNA is TGTGCCAGCAGCTCAGAACAGGGCTATGGCTACACCTTC. It codes for CASSSEQGYGYTF.

The chain employs TRBV28 and TRBJ2-3, with 10 bases that match TRBD1. Germline loops: CDR1 MDHEN, CDR2 SYDVKM. The ends lost 5 bases at V and 1 base at J; junction bases unmatched: 6. The CDR3 sequence is 16 residues long. CDR3 nucleotide sequence: TGTGCCAGCAGTATCCGACAGGGGGCGGGCACAGATACGCAGTATTTT. Translated, it gives CASSIRQGAGTDTQYF.

The V gene is TRBV28, the J gene TRBJ1-1, with D unresolved. The CDR3 spans 15 residues. CDR1 MDHEN and CDR2 SYDVKM come from the germline V gene. V was pared by 6 bases and J by 0 bases, with 14 bases between. CDR3 sequence reads: CASRGPGYMNTEAFF. CDR3 nucleotide sequence: TGTGCCAGCAGAGGGCCGGGGTACATGAACACTGAAGCTTTCTTT.

The J gene is TRBJ2-1, the V gene TRBV5-1; 14 bases match TRBD2. V lost 4 bases, J lost 7 bases, and 10 bases stayed unmatched. The CDR3 runs to 17 residues. Germline CDR1 is SGHRS and CDR2 is YFSETQ. CDR3 DNA: TGCGCCAGCAGCGAGACTAGCGGGGGGGCTTTTAGTAATGAGCAGTTCTTC. Encoded protein: CASSETSGGAFSNEQFF.

The chain couples TRBV18 to TRBJ2-7; 11 bases are a match to TRBD1. CDR3 length: 14 residues. Germline V gene lookup returns CDR1 KGHSH and CDR2 LQKENI. J was trimmed by 6 bases and V by 6 bases; bases with no gene match: 7. The CDR3 is CASSPDRGRFEQYF. CDR3 in DNA: TGTGCCAGCTCTCCGGACAGGGGGCGATTCGAGCAGTACTTC.

There are a few counts of this clone. CDR3 loop: CASSYSHRAFEAFF. The CDR3 coding sequence is TGTGCCAGCAGTTACTCCCACAGGGCGTTTGAAGCTTTCTTT. This sequence joins TRBV6-5 and TRBJ1-1, with TRBD1 as a possible D gene (6 bases). Trimming shortened V by 0 bases and J by 7 bases, and 12 bases separated the two germline ends. The CDR3 is 14 residues long. Per the germline V gene, CDR1 is MNHEY and CDR2 is SVGAGI.

The gene calls are TRBV6-6 and TRBJ1-1; 9 nucleotides align to TRBD1. The CDR3 contains 14 residues. The V gene's germline CDR1 is MNHNY and CDR2 SVGAGI (reference sequence). J gave up 4 bases and V 5 bases, and 5 bases lay outside the gene matches. The DNA for the CDR3 is TGTGCCAGCAGTCTACAGGGGGCGCCCACTGAAGCTTTCTTT. Protein: CASSLQGAPTEAFF.

The V gene is TRBV9, the J gene TRBJ2-7; perhaps TRBD2 as D (5 bases). The CDR3 spans 15 residues. With 0 bases removed from V and 2 bases from J, the gap between germline ends came to 12 bases. Germline V gives CDR1 SGDLS, CDR2 YYNGEE. The CDR3 spells CASSVDLGSTYEQYF. In DNA, the CDR3 is TGTGCCAGCAGCGTAGATCTGGGGAGCACCTACGAGCAGTACTTC. Full variable domain (rest looked up from reference TRBV9 and TRBJ2-7): DSGVTQTPKHLITATGQRVTLRCSPRSGDLSVYWYQQSLDQGLQFLIQYYNGEERAKGNILERFSAQQFPDLHSELNLSSLELGDSALYFCASSVDLGSTYEQYFGPGTRLTVT.

V gene TRBV30 combines with J gene TRBJ1-5; a weak D match, TRBD1 (5 bases). Deletions cut 1 base from V and 6 bases from J, with 16 bases between. The germline CDR1 and CDR2 sequences are GTSNPN and SVGIG (reference sequence). The CDR3 consists of 15 residues. The CDR3 region is CAWSGSYRGSQPQHF. The CDR3 DNA is TGTGCCTGGAGTGGGTCGTATAGGGGATCTCAGCCCCAGCATTTT.

The CDR3 region is CASSPPQGDTEAFF. The DNA for the CDR3 is TGTGCCAGCAGTCCCCCCCAGGGGGACACTGAAGCTTTCTTT. The chain joins TRBV27 to TRBJ1-1, with 7 nucleotides matching TRBD1. The CDR3 extends over 14 amino acids. V gave up 5 bases and J gave up 3 bases; unmatched junction bases: 6. Germline CDR1 and CDR2: MNHEY and SMNVEV (reference sequence).

The CDR3 here is CASSPWTGISYEQYF. In DNA form, the CDR3 reads TGTGCCAGCTCACCCTGGACAGGGATCTCCTACGAGCAGTACTTC. This sequence joins TRBV18 and TRBJ2-7; 8 positions agree with TRBD1. The CDR3 has 15 residues. The J segment lost 0 bases and the V segment lost 3 bases, leaving 4 bases of the junction unmatched. Germline CDR1 is KGHSH and CDR2 is LQKENI.

The chain recombines TRBV7-6 with TRBJ2-7; TRBD1 aligns across 8 bases. The length of the CDR3 is 15 residues. V lost 5 bases, J lost 3 bases, and 9 bases stayed unmatched. Germline loops: CDR1 SGHVS, CDR2 FNYEAQ. The CDR3: CASSDNTGGVYEQYF. CDR3 bases: TGTGCCAGCAGCGACAATACAGGGGGTGTCTACGAGCAGTACTTC.

This sequence joins TRBV6-1 and TRBJ1-5; D perhaps matches TRBD1 (6 bases). CDR1 and CDR2 from the germline V gene are MNHNS and SASEGT. The CDR3 contains 17 residues. Between the trimmed V and J ends, which lost 4 bases and 0 bases, there was a span of 16 bases. CDR3 loop: CASSGRGDKLSNQPQHF. In DNA form, the CDR3 reads TGTGCCAGCAGTGGTCGGGGGGACAAACTTAGCAATCAGCCCCAGCATTTT.

This sequence joins TRBV10-1 and TRBJ2-3, with 7 bases fitting TRBD1. The CDR3 length is 13 residues. Looked up from germline, CDR1 is WNHNN and CDR2 is SYGVQD (reference sequence). Trimming removed 7 bases from V and 9 bases from J; junction bases left unmatched: 10. CDR3 in amino acids: CASTQDRVGTQYF. CDR3 coding DNA: TGCGCCAGCACCCAAGACAGGGTTGGAACGCAGTATTTT.

About this clone itself: A read error may account for a junction end that differs from germline. The V and J genes are TRBV6-6 and TRBJ1-5; 7 bases align to TRBD1. The CDR3 extends over 14 amino acids. Germline V CDR1 and CDR2: MNHNY, SVGAGI (reference sequence). The CDR3 here is CASSWYTGEQPQNF. The CDR3 DNA reads as TGTGCCAGCAGTTGGTACACAGGGGAACAGCCCCAGAATTTT.

The chain combines TRBV6-5 with TRBJ1-4; 7 positions agree with TRBD1. The junction had 8 bases not matched to a gene; V was cut back by 7 bases and J by 3 bases. The CDR3 runs 15 residues. Germline lookup yields CDR1 MNHEY and CDR2 SVGAGI. In DNA form, the CDR3 reads TGTGCCAGCAAACCACACCAGGGGGCTAATGAAAAACTGTTTTTT. Translation gives CASKPHQGANEKLFF.

The V call is TRBV10-2, the J call TRBJ1-2, with D possibly TRBD1 on 5 matching bases. Germline V gene data show CDR1 as WSHSY and CDR2 as SAAADI. CDR3 length: 12 amino acids. Trimming pared 0 bases from V and 8 bases from J, leaving 7 bases between. CDR3 DNA sequence: TGCGCCAGCAGTGAGTCGAAGGGGGGCTACACCTTC. Translation: CASSESKGGYTF.

The rearrangement joins TRBV29-1 to TRBJ1-1; no definite D call. The germline gives CDR1 SQVTM, CDR2 ANQGSEA. The CDR3 is made up of 12 amino acids. V lost 4 bases and J lost 1, with 7 bases in between. The CDR3 region has the DNA TGCAGCGTTGTACAGACGAACACTGAAGCTTTCTTT. Protein: CSVVQTNTEAFF.

V gene TRBV6-1 combines with J gene TRBJ2-2; unclear D gene. V was cut by 2 bases and J by 7 bases, with 14 bases left in between. Germline CDR1 MNHNS, CDR2 SASEGT. This CDR3 is built from 15 residues. The DNA for the CDR3 is TGTGCCAGCAGTGAAATGGTGACACCCAACGGGGAGCTGTTTTTT. Its protein is CASSEMVTPNGELFF.

This chain uses TRBV2 with TRBJ1-1, with D possibly being TRBD1 (5 bases). Germline-derived CDR1 and CDR2 are SNHLY and FYNNEI. With 2 bases removed from V and 2 bases from J, the gap between germline ends came to 9 bases. This CDR3 is 14 amino acids long. CDR3 residues: CASSERQLNTEAFF. The CDR3 DNA follows: TGTGCCAGCAGTGAACGACAGCTAAACACTGAAGCTTTCTTT.

The CDR3: CASSTGQGAAFF. DNA of the CDR3: TGTGCCAGCAGCACGGGACAGGGGGCAGCTTTCTTT. The V gene is TRBV9, the J gene TRBJ1-1; 12 nucleotides align to TRBD1. The ends lost 4 bases at V and 10 bases at J; junction bases unmatched: 2. This CDR3 has 12 amino acids. CDR1 SGDLS and CDR2 YYNGEE come from the germline V gene.

The genes are TRBV7-2 and TRBJ1-5; the match to TRBD1 covers 7 bases. Trimming removed 5 bases from V and 4 bases from J; junction bases left unmatched: 8. The CDR3 runs 15 residues. Per the germline V gene, CDR1 is SGHTA and CDR2 is FQGNSA. CDR3 residues: CASSSLDRANQPQHF. DNA of the CDR3: TGTGCCAGCAGCAGCCTAGACAGGGCAAATCAGCCCCAGCATTTT.

On this clone itself: Other nucleotide sequences in the sample specify the same CDR3. This chain uses TRBV5-1 with TRBJ1-1, with 7 nucleotides matching TRBD1. J lost 3 bases, V lost 2 bases, and 4 bases had no gene match. The CDR3 is made up of 14 amino acids. Germline CDR1 and CDR2: SGHRS and YFSETQ. CDR3 nucleotide sequence: TGCGCCAGCAGCTTAGCAACAGGGGACACTGAAGCTTTCTTT. It encodes CASSLATGDTEAFF.